This TCR beta chain comes out of a study of regulatory T cells in long-lasting Graves disease. Sequencing libraries for TCR beta were prepared with iRepertoire HTBI primers and Arm-PCR of CDR3 regions. TCRdb re-analysed the multiplex PCR reads in MiXCR, keeping a single row per CDR3 protein. The data show about 470,000 distinct CDR3 sequences, about 16% seen once. A few counts support this clonotype. Documented time point: newly diagnosed GD, antithyroid drugs for less than 3 months. PBMC-derived RNA was used for the TCR library. Roughly 9.2-milliliter peripheral blood samples went into EDTA tubes. Trimming took off 3 bases at V and 3 bases at J, with 9 bases between the two ends. The germline CDR1 and CDR2 sequences are MDHEN and SYDVKM. The CDR3 extends over 13 amino acids. These data were also filed under a second study, of T cells in Graves' hyperthyroidism and ophthalmopathy. This second study says: Exclusion of a patient resulted from uncontrolled infection, other autoimmune disease, pregnancy or lactation. Primed by the HTBI set, a first-round RT-PCR was run on the TCR CDR3.

The source was peripheral blood mononuclear cells (PBMCs), collected at new diagnosis, from a patient treated with antithyroid drugs. The receptor's source is a man in his forties or fifties with Graves disease. The V call is TRBV28, the J call TRBJ2-7; a weak D match, TRBD1 (6 bases). The CDR3 protein is CASSFWGRYEQYF. In DNA, the CDR3 is TGTGCCAGCAGTTTTTGGGGGCGCTACGAGCAGTACTTC.